This TCR beta chain was recorded in a study of CD8+ T cells in alopecia areata. Trimming took 0 bases from V and 3 from J, leaving 2 bases between them. The germline V gene encodes CDR1 SGHRS and CDR2 YFSETQ. This CDR3 has 12 amino acids. In each case, RNA was isolated and then reverse transcribed into cDNA as the sequencing template. Clones were read by immunoSEQ multiplex PCR, and TCRdb kept only the in-frame ones, dropping some. The sample shows almost 250,000 clones, 67% of them seen only once. This clone came up a few times. The same CDR3 is also encoded by other DNA sequences in this sample. Sequences were derived from CD4+ T cells sorted from blood, sampled at week 0. This rearrangement joins TRBV5-1 to TRBJ2-3; D is unresolved. This TCR was recovered from a human donor with alopecia areata. In nucleotides, the CDR3 is TGCGCCAGCAGCTTGGAGACAGATACGCAGTATTTT. It encodes CASSLETDTQYF.